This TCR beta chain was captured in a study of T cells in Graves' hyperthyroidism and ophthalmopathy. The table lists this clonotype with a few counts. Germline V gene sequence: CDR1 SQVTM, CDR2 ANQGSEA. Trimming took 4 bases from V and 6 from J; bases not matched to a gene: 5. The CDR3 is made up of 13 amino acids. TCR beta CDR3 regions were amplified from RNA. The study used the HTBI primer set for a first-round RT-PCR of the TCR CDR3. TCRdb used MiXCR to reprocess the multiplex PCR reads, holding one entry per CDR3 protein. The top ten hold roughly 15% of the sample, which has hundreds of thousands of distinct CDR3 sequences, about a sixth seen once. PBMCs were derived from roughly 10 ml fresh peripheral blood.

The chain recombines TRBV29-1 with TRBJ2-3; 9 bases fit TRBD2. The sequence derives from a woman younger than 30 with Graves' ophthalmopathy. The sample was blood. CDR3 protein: CSVGLAESDTQYF. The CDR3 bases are TGCAGCGTTGGACTAGCGGAATCGGATACGCAGTATTTT.